This T cell receptor (beta chain) was captured by sequencing in a study of OX40 agonist ivuxolimab in advanced cancers. Study outcomes and limitations: Within 6 weeks, CD4+ and CD8+ blood T cells expanded clonally at 0.1 to 3.0 mg/kg. Undetermined was the antigen specificity of the expanded peripheral T cells.

As regards this clone: Its antigen is as yet unknown.

Patients were ineligible given autoimmune disease history or systemic immunosuppression. Profiling relied on immunoSEQ multiplex PCR, and the TCRdb table lists in-frame clones only, not all of them. The sample carries under 30,000 clones, about nine tenths recorded once. CDR1 and CDR2 from the germline V gene are SGHVS and FNYEAQ. The V gene end was trimmed by 2 bases and the J gene end by 3 bases; junction bases not matched to a gene: 3. The CDR3 loop spans 16 amino acids. The clonotype comes from an adult with an advanced solid tumor such as melanoma, head and neck, liver or kidney cancer. Here the sequenced sample was CD4+ or CD8+ T cells sorted from blood, taken in a trial of the OX40 agonist ivuxolimab. This chain uses TRBV7-6 with TRBJ2-3; 12 positions match TRBD2. In nucleotides, the CDR3 is TGTGCCAGCAGCTTAAATCTAGCGGGAGGGACAGATACGCAGTATTTT. This gives the protein CASSLNLAGGTDTQYF.